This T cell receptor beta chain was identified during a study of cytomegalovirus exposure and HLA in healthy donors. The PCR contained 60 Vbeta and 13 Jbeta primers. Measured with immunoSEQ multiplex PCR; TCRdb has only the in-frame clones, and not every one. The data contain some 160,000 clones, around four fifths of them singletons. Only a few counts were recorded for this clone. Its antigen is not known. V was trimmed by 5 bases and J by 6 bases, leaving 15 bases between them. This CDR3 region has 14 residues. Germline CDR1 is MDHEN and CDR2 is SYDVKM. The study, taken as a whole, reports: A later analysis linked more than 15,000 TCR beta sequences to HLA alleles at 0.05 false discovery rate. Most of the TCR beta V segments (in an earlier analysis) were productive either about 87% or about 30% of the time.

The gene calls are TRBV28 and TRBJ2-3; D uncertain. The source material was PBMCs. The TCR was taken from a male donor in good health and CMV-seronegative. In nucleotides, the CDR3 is TGTGCCAGCAGTCCCCCGCGAGTCTTCGATACGCAGTATTTT. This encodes CASSPPRVFDTQYF. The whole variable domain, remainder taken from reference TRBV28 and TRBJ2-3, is DVKVTQSSRYLVKRTGEKVFLECVQDMDHENMFWYRQDPGLGLRLIYFSYDVKMKEKGDIPEGYSVSREKKERFSLILESASTNQTSMYLCASSPPRVFDTQYFGPGTRLTVL.